Presented here are 27 T cell receptor beta chains from one specimen sequenced in a study of shared clonotypes between healthy human individuals. The protocol was immunoSEQ multiplex PCR, while the TCRdb copy is restricted to in-frame clones and leaves out a portion. Among fewer than 2.5 million clones listed, 93% were seen once. The specimen was naive CD4+ T cells from PBMCs. The subset is: CD45RA+ positively selected. The origin of the receptors is a man aged 18 to 30 in good health. Some clones in this sample may be carry-over from other donors' samples.

The chain employs TRBV19 and TRBJ2-1; 9 nucleotides align to TRBD2. The junction had 1 base not matched to a gene; V was cut back by 4 bases and J by 3 bases. Germline CDR1 reads LNHDA; CDR2 reads SQIVND (reference sequence). The length of the CDR3 is 14 residues. The CDR3 loop is CASSTSGVYNEQFF. The CDR3 DNA reads as TGTGCCAGTAGTACTAGCGGGGTCTACAATGAGCAGTTCTTC.

The DNA for the CDR3 is TGTGCCATCACCTCAGGGGCTAATGAAAAACTGTTTTTT. Its translation is CAITSGANEKLFF. V gene TRBV10-3 combines with J gene TRBJ1-4; D is perhaps TRBD1 (6 bases). Germline values: CDR1 ENHRY, CDR2 SYGVKD. Between the trimmed V and J ends, which lost 7 bases and 3 bases, there was a span of 9 bases. The CDR3 loop spans 13 amino acids.

DNA for the CDR3: TGTGCCAGCAGTTCTCGCACTAGGCTGAGGGGCTACACCTTC. Its translation is CASSSRTRLRGYTF. The rearrangement uses TRBV6-5 and TRBJ1-2, with D uncertain. CDR1 is MNHEY, CDR2 SVGAGI, per germline. The CDR3 is 14 residues long. V was pared by 4 bases and J by 8 bases, with 17 bases between.

With regard to this clone: The sample contains more than one DNA sequence encoding this CDR3. The chain recombines TRBV18 with TRBJ2-2; 8 nucleotides match TRBD1. CDR3 length: 16 residues. V dropped 2 bases and J dropped 0; count of bases not matched to a gene: 2. The germline V gene has CDR1 KGHSH and CDR2 LQKENI. The CDR3 loop reads CASSPGTGANTGELFF. Written as DNA, the CDR3 is TGTGCCAGCTCACCAGGGACAGGAGCGAACACCGGGGAGCTGTTTTTT.

This CDR3 reads CATLAGVLHEQYF. CDR3 DNA: TGTGCCACACTAGCGGGCGTCTTGCACGAGCAGTACTTC. This rearrangement joins TRBV28 to TRBJ2-7; 9 nucleotides line up with TRBD2. The CDR3 has 13 amino acids. Looked up from germline, CDR1 is MDHEN and CDR2 is SYDVKM. V gave up 10 bases and J gave up 5 bases; unmatched junction bases: 9. Complete variable domain (other parts from reference TRBV28 and TRBJ2-7): DVKVTQSSRYLVKRTGEKVFLECVQDMDHENMFWYRQDPGLGLRLIYFSYDVKMKEKGDIPEGYSVSREKKERFSLILESASTNQTSMYLCATLAGVLHEQYFGPGTRLTVT.

The chain couples TRBV5-1 to TRBJ1-4; D remains ambiguous. V lost 4 bases, J lost 1 base, and 17 bases lay in between. CDR1 and CDR2 (germline): SGHRS, YFSETQ. The CDR3 consists of 17 residues. Here the CDR3 reads CASSLRGKGQTNEKLFF. The CDR3 DNA sequence: TGCGCCAGCAGCCTCAGAGGGAAAGGGCAAACTAATGAAAAACTGTTTTTT.

This clone came up a few times. The CDR3 sequence: CASSMDRTNTEAFF. Here the CDR3 DNA reads TGTGCCAGTAGTATGGACAGGACGAACACTGAAGCTTTCTTT. V usage is TRBV19 and J usage is TRBJ1-1; 7 bases line up with TRBD1. V shed 3 bases, J shed 1 base, and the junction held 2 bases outside the gene matches. CDR3 length equals 14 residues. Per germline, CDR1 LNHDA and CDR2 SQIVND (reference sequence).

This clone was found a few times. The V and J genes are TRBV30 and TRBJ1-4; 8 bases are shared with TRBD1. J was trimmed by 8 bases and V by 2 bases; bases with no gene match: 7. CDR3 length equals 14 residues. Germline values: CDR1 GTSNPN, CDR2 SVGIG (reference sequence). As DNA, the CDR3 is TGTGCCTGGAGTCAGGACAGGGAACAGGAAAAACTGTTTTTT. It is translated as CAWSQDREQEKLFF. Variable domain in full (rest from reference TRBV30 and TRBJ1-4): SQTIHQWPATLVQPVGSPLSLECTVEGTSNPNLYWYRQAAGRGLQLLFYSVGIGQISSEVPQNLSASRPQDRQFILSSKKLLLSDSGFYLCAWSQDREQEKLFFGSGTQLSVL.

The CDR3 coding sequence is TGTGCCAGCAGTTTACCGGGGGGGCCTAGCGGAGAGCAGTACTTC. Translation: CASSLPGGPSGEQYF. V usage is TRBV28 and J usage is TRBJ2-7, with 8 bases matching TRBD2. The CDR3 contains 15 residues. The ends lost 2 bases at V and 7 bases at J; junction bases unmatched: 10. Germline V gives CDR1 MDHEN, CDR2 SYDVKM.

The V and J genes are TRBV30 and TRBJ1-5, with D possibly matching TRBD1 (5 bases). The V and J ends lost 0 bases and 7 bases respectively, with 10 bases between them. This CDR3 is 13 amino acids long. Germline V CDR1 and CDR2: GTSNPN, SVGIG (reference sequence). CDR3 DNA sequence: TGTGCCTGGAGTGTTTCGGGGGGGCAGCCCCAGCATTTT. It specifies CAWSVSGGQPQHF. The variable domain in full, completed from reference TRBV30 and TRBJ1-5, reads SQTIHQWPATLVQPVGSPLSLECTVEGTSNPNLYWYRQAAGRGLQLLFYSVGIGQISSEVPQNLSASRPQDRQFILSSKKLLLSDSGFYLCAWSVSGGQPQHFGDGTRLSIL.

A note on this clone: At the DNA level, this CDR3 is encoded by other sequences in the same sample as well. This chain connects TRBV28 to TRBJ2-5, with D unclear. CDR1 is MDHEN, CDR2 SYDVKM, per germline. With 1 base removed from V and 0 bases from J, the gap between germline ends came to 0 bases. This CDR3 spans 12 amino acids. The CDR3 spells CASSLYQETQYF. CDR3 DNA sequence: TGTGCCAGCAGTTTATACCAAGAGACCCAGTACTTC. The full variable domain, in which reference TRBV28 and TRBJ2-5 provide the parts outside the CDR3, is DVKVTQSSRYLVKRTGEKVFLECVQDMDHENMFWYRQDPGLGLRLIYFSYDVKMKEKGDIPEGYSVSREKKERFSLILESASTNQTSMYLCASSLYQETQYFGPGTRLLVL.

In this sample, this clone turned up a few times. The chain is built from TRBV7-6 and TRBJ1-1, with 7 bases lining up with TRBD1. The ends lost 5 bases at V and 1 base at J; junction bases unmatched: 13. CDR1 SGHVS and CDR2 FNYEAQ come from the germline V gene. CDR3 size: 17 residues. CDR3 nucleotides: TGTGCCAGCAGCCAAGGACCTCCCGGGACAGCGAACACTGAAGCTTTCTTT. Translated, it gives CASSQGPPGTANTEAFF.

The chain joins TRBV9 to TRBJ2-2; 13 nucleotides match TRBD2. Germline lookup yields CDR1 SGDLS and CDR2 YYNGEE. The CDR3 covers 17 residues. V trimming: 4 bases; J trimming: 1 base; junction bases outside the gene matches: 4. The CDR3 DNA follows: TGTGCCAGCAGCATGGGACTAGCGGGACAGAACACCGGGGAGCTGTTTTTT. This encodes CASSMGLAGQNTGELFF. The variable domain in full, with the rest retrieved from reference TRBV9 and TRBJ2-2, is DSGVTQTPKHLITATGQRVTLRCSPRSGDLSVYWYQQSLDQGLQFLIQYYNGEERAKGNILERFSAQQFPDLHSELNLSSLELGDSALYFCASSMGLAGQNTGELFFGEGSRLTVL.

This chain uses TRBV7-2 with TRBJ2-7, with TRBD2 identical over 7 bases. Germline values: CDR1 SGHTA, CDR2 FQGNSA. With 5 bases clipped from V and 2 bases from J, the junction kept 6 bases outside the gene matches. This CDR3 has 14 residues. This CDR3 is CASSPQREAYEQYF. CDR3 coding DNA: TGTGCCAGCAGCCCCCAGCGGGAAGCCTACGAGCAGTACTTC. Based on the CDR3 plus reference TRBV7-2 and TRBJ2-7, the full variable domain is GAGVSQSPSNKVTEKGKDVELRCDPISGHTALYWYRQSLGQGLEFLIYFQGNSAPDKSGLPSDRFSAERTGGSVSTLTIQRTQQEDSAVYLCASSPQREAYEQYFGPGTRLTVT.

This clone was counted once. CDR3 sequence (DNA): TGTGCCAGCAGACCTCACACAGGGGCTAGGGGCACAGATACGCAGTATTTT. Translated: CASRPHTGARGTDTQYF. V gene TRBV28 combines with J gene TRBJ2-3; 7 nucleotides agree with TRBD1. The V segment lost 6 bases and the J segment 1 base; nucleotides outside the gene matches: 13. There are 17 residues in the CDR3. Per the germline V gene, CDR1 is MDHEN and CDR2 is SYDVKM.

Worth noting for this clone: Other nucleotide sequences in the sample specify the same CDR3. The V call is TRBV6-5, the J call TRBJ2-3, with TRBD2 matching over 8 bases. The CDR3 runs 14 residues. V lost 0 bases and J lost 4; bases outside the gene matches: 0. CDR1 and CDR2 from the germline V gene are MNHEY and SVGAGI. The CDR3, as DNA: TGTGCCAGCAGTTACTCGACTAGCGCAGATACGCAGTATTTT. Amino acid sequence: CASSYSTSADTQYF.

This clone occurred a few times. The rearrangement joins TRBV10-1 to TRBJ1-2; D is perhaps TRBD1 (5 bases). Trimming cost V 0 bases and J 5 bases, with 7 bases left between them. The CDR3 runs to 13 residues. Germline V gene lookup returns CDR1 WNHNN and CDR2 SYGVQD (reference sequence). The CDR3 coding sequence is TGCGCCAGCAGTGAGTCTTGGGGGTATGGCTACACCTTC. This translates into CASSESWGYGYTF.

The chain has TRBV10-3 and TRBJ1-3; D call uncertain. V dropped 4 bases and J dropped 0 bases, with 10 bases sitting between them. Germline CDR1 and CDR2: ENHRY and SYGVKD. The CDR3 extends over 15 amino acids. The DNA for the CDR3 is TGTGCCATCAGTGTACGGGTGAGCTCTGGAAACACCATATATTTT. Residues: CAISVRVSSGNTIYF.

The rearrangement links TRBV4-2 to TRBJ2-7; 15 nucleotides line up with TRBD2. The length of the CDR3 is 21 residues. The junction had 19 bases not matched to a gene; V was cut back by 0 bases and J by 7 bases. Germline-derived CDR1 and CDR2 are LGHNA and YNFKEQ. CDR3 amino acids: CASSQDPPGTSGRSFRREQYF. Here the CDR3 DNA reads TGTGCCAGCAGCCAAGATCCGCCCGGGACTAGCGGGAGGTCTTTTCGTCGAGAGCAGTACTTC.

The V gene is TRBV20-1, the J gene TRBJ2-1, with D unclear. Trimming left V 1 base short and J 10 bases short, with 5 bases between. This CDR3 spans 10 amino acids. Germline V gene lookup returns CDR1 DFQATT and CDR2 SNEGSKA (reference sequence). CDR3 sequence: CSARVQEQFF. The DNA for the CDR3 is TGCAGTGCTAGAGTCCAGGAGCAGTTCTTC.

Concerning this clone itself: This sample also contains other DNA sequences that code for the same CDR3. The chain employs TRBV27 and TRBJ1-2, with D tentatively TRBD1 (5 bases). Germline V gene lookup returns CDR1 MNHEY and CDR2 SMNVEV (reference sequence). V was pared by 3 bases and J by 0 bases, with 8 bases between. This CDR3 is 14 amino acids long. The CDR3 is CASSFDRANYGYTF. The CDR3, as DNA: TGTGCCAGCAGTTTTGACAGAGCTAACTATGGCTACACCTTC.

This clone was counted between two and nine times. The rearrangement joins TRBV25-1 to TRBJ1-1, with no clear D. This CDR3 has 13 amino acids. Trimming cost V 2 bases and J 11 bases, with 15 bases left between them. Germline V gene sequence: CDR1 MGHDK, CDR2 SYGVNS. CDR3 nucleotides: TGTGCCAGCAGTGAAGGACCCAGCCCTGGGGCTTTCTTT. Its translation is CASSEGPSPGAFF.

This chain joins TRBV5-4 and TRBJ2-3, with 9 bases that match TRBD2. Trimming took 2 bases from V and 6 from J; bases not matched to a gene: 10. The CDR3 covers 16 residues. The V gene's germline CDR1 is SGHNT and CDR2 YYREEE (reference sequence). CDR3 loop: CASSFPGLAVLDTQYF. The CDR3 nucleotides are TGTGCCAGCAGCTTTCCGGGACTAGCAGTTTTGGATACGCAGTATTTT.

J is TRBJ2-7 and V is TRBV6-1; D is unclear. This CDR3 region has 13 residues. Trimming removed 5 bases at V and 1 base at J, with 9 bases between. CDR1 is MNHNS, CDR2 SASEGT, per germline. CDR3 sequence reads: CASSRVESYEQYF. CDR3 nucleotides: TGTGCCAGCAGTCGGGTGGAATCCTACGAGCAGTACTTC.

The chain links TRBV11-3 to TRBJ2-3; 10 positions agree with TRBD2. Germline loops: CDR1 SGHNT, CDR2 YENEEA. V was pared by 4 bases and J by 2 bases, with 3 bases of the junction left unmatched. CDR3 length: 15 residues. CDR3: CASSSAGGYTDTQYF. Here the CDR3 DNA reads TGTGCCAGCAGCTCAGCGGGAGGGTACACAGATACGCAGTATTTT.

CDR3 amino acids: CASSLNRQGREQYF. CDR3 coding DNA: TGTGCCAGCAGTTTAAATAGGCAGGGACGGGAGCAGTACTTC. The chain has TRBV28 and TRBJ2-7; D possibly matches TRBD1 or TRBD2 (5 bases each). CDR1 and CDR2 (germline): MDHEN, SYDVKM. The V end was cut by 2 bases, the J end by 7 bases, with 15 bases between. This CDR3 has 14 amino acids.

Regarding this clone: The sample holds other DNA sequences that translate to the same CDR3. The J gene is TRBJ1-5, the V gene TRBV7-2; 9 bases match TRBD1. This CDR3 region has 14 residues. Trimming cost V 4 bases and J 2 bases; bases outside gene matches: 0. Germline V CDR1 and CDR2: SGHTA, FQGNSA. CDR3 loop: CASSWTGGNQPQHF. The DNA for the CDR3 is TGTGCCAGCAGCTGGACAGGGGGCAATCAGCCCCAGCATTTT.